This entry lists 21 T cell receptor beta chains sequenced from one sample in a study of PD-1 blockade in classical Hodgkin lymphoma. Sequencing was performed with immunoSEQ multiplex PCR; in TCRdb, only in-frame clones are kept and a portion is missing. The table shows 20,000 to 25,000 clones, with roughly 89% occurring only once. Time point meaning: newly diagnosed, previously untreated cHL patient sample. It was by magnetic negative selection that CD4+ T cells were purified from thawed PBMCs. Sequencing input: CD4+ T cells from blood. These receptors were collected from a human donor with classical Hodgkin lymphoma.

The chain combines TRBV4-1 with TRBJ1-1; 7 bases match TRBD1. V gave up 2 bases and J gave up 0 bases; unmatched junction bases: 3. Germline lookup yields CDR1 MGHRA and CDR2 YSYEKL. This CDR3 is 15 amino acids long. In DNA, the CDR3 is TGCGCCAGCAGCCAAACAGGGGCTATGAACACTGAAGCTTTCTTT. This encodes CASSQTGAMNTEAFF.

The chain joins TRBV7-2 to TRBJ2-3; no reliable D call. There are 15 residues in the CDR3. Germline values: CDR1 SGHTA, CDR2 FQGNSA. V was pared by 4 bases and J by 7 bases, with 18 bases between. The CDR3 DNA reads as TGTGCCAGCAGCTCTGTGGTTGGGCCGACTTATACGCAGTATTTT. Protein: CASSSVVGPTYTQYF.

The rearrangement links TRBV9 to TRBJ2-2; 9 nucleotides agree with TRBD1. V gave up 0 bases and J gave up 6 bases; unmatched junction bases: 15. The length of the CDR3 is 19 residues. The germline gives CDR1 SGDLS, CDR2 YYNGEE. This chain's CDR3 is CASSVESWEQGAWAGELFF. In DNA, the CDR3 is TGTGCCAGCAGCGTAGAGTCTTGGGAACAGGGGGCTTGGGCCGGGGAGCTGTTTTTT.

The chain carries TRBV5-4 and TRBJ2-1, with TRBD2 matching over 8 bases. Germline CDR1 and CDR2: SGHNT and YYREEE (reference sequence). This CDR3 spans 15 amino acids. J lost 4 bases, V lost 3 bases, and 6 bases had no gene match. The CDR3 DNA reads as TGTGCCAGCAGCTCCGGGGGGGCCCTATACAATGAGCAGTTCTTC. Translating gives CASSSGGALYNEQFF.

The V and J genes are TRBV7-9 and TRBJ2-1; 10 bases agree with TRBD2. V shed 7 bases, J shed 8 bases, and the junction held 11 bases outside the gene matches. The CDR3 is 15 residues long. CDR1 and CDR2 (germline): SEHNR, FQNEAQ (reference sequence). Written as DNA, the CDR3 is TGTGCCAGCAACATACTCAGCGGGGGGGCGTATGAGCAGTTCTTC. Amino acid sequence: CASNILSGGAYEQFF. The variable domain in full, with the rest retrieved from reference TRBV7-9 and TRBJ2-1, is DTGVSQNPRHKITKRGQNVTFRCDPISEHNRLYWYRQTLGQGPEFLTYFQNEAQLEKSRLLSDRFSAERPKGSFSTLEIQRTEQGDSAMYLCASNILSGGAYEQFFGPGTRLTVL.

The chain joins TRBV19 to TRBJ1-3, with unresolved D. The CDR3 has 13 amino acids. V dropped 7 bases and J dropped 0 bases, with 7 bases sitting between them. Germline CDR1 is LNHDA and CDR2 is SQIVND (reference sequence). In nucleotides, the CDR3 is TGTGCCAGTAAGTCAAGCTCTGGAAACACCATATATTTT. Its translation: CASKSSSGNTIYF.

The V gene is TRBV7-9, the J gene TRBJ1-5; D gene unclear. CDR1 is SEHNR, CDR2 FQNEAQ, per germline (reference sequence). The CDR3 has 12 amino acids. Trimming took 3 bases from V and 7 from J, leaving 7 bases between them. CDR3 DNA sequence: TGTGCCAGCAGCTTTCCTGGGCAGCCCCAGCATTTT. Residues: CASSFPGQPQHF. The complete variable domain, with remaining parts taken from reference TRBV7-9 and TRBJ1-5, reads DTGVSQNPRHKITKRGQNVTFRCDPISEHNRLYWYRQTLGQGPEFLTYFQNEAQLEKSRLLSDRFSAERPKGSFSTLEIQRTEQGDSAMYLCASSFPGQPQHFGDGTRLSIL.

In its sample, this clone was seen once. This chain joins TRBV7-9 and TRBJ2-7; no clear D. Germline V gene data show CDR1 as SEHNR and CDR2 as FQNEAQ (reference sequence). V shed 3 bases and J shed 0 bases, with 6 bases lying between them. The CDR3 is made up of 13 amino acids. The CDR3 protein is CASSLQTSYEQYF. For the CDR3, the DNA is TGTGCCAGCAGCTTGCAGACCTCCTACGAGCAGTACTTC.

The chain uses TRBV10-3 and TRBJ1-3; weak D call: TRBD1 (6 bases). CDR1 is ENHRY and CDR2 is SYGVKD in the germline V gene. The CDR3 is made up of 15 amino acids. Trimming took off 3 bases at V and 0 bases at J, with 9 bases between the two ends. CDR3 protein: CAISDRGSSGNTIYF. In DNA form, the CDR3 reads TGTGCCATCAGTGACAGGGGCAGCTCTGGAAACACCATATATTTT.

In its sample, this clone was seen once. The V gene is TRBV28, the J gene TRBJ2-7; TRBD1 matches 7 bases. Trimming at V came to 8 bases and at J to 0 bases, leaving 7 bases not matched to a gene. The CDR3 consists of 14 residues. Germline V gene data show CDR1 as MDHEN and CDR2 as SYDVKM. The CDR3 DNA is TGTGCCAGCGGACTGGACAGGCGCTCCTACGAGCAGTACTTC. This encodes CASGLDRRSYEQYF.

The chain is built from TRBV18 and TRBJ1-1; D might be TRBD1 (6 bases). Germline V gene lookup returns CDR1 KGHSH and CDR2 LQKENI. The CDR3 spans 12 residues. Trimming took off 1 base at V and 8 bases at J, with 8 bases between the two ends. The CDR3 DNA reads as TGTGCCAGCTCACCACAACAGGGCGAAGCTTTCTTT. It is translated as CASSPQQGEAFF. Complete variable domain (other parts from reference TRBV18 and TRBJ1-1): NAGVMQNPRHLVRRRGQEARLRCSPMKGHSHVYWYRQLPEEGLKFMVYLQKENIIDESGMPKERFSAEFPKEGPSILRIQQVVRGDSAAYFCASSPQQGEAFFGQGTRLTVV.

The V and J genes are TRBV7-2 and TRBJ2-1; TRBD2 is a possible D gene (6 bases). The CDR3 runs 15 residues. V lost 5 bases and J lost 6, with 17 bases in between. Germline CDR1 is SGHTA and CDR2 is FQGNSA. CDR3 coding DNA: TGTGCCAGCAGCCCGCAGACTAGGGATAGCAATGAGCAGTTCTTC. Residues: CASSPQTRDSNEQFF.

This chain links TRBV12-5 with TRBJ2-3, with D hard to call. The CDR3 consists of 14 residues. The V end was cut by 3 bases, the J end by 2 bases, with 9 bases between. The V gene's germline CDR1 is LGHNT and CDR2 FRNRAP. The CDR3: CASGLGPYTDTQYF. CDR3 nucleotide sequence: TGTGCTAGTGGTTTAGGCCCTTACACAGATACGCAGTATTTT.

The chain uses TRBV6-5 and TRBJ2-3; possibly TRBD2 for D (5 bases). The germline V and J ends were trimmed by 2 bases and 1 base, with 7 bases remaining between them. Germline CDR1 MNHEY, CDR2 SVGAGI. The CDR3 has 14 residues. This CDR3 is CASSYEGRTDTQYF. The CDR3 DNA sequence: TGTGCCAGCAGTTACGAGGGCCGCACAGATACGCAGTATTTT.

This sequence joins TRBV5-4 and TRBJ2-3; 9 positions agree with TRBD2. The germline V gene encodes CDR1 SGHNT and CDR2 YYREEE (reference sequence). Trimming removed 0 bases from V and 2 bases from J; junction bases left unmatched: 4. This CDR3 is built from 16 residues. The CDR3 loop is CASSLGPSGTTDTQYF. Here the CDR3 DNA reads TGTGCCAGCAGCTTGGGGCCTAGCGGGACCACAGATACGCAGTATTTT.

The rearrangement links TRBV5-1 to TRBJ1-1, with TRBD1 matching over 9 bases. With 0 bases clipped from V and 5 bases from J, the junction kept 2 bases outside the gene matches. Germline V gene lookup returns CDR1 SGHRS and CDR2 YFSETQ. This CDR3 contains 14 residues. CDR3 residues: CASSLDGQGTEAFF. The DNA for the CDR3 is TGCGCCAGCAGCTTGGATGGACAGGGGACTGAAGCTTTCTTT. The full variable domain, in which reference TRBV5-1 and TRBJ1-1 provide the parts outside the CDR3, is KAGVTQTPRYLIKTRGQQVTLSCSPISGHRSVSWYQQTPGQGLQFLFEYFSETQRNKGNFPGRFSGRQFSNSRSEMNVSTLELGDSALYLCASSLDGQGTEAFFGQGTRLTVV.

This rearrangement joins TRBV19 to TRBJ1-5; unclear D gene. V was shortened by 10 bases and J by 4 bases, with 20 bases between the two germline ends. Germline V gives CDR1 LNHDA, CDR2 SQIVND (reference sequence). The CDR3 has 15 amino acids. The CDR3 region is CATTQNSGSNQPQHF. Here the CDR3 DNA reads TGTGCCACAACCCAGAACTCGGGGTCAAATCAGCCCCAGCATTTT. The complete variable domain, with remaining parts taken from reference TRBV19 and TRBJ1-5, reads DGGITQSPKYLFRKEGQNVTLSCEQNLNHDAMYWYRQDPGQGLRLIYYSQIVNDFQKGDIAEGYSVSREKKESFPLTVTSAQKNPTAFYLCATTQNSGSNQPQHFGDGTRLSIL.

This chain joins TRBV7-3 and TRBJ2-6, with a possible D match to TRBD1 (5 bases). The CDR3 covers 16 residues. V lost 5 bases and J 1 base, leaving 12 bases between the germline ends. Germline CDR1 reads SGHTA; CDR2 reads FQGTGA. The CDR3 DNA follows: TGTGCCAGCAGCCCCGGGCCAGGGTCTGGGGCCAACGTCCTGACTTTC. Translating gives CASSPGPGSGANVLTF.

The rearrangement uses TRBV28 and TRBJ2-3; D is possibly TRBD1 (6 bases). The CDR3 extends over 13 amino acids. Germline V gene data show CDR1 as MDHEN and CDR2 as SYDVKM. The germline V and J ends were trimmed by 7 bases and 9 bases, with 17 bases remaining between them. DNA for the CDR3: TGTGCCAGCACCCAACAGGGCTCTATGACGCAGTATTTT. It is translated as CASTQQGSMTQYF.

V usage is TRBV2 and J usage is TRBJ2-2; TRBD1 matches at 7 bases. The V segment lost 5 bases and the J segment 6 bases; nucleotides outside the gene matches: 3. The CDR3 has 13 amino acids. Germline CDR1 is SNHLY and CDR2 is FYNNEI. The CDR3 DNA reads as TGTGCCAGCAGTTACAGGGGCGCCGGGGAGCTGTTTTTT. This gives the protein CASSYRGAGELFF. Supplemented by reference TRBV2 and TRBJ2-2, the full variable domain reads EPEVTQTPSHQVTQMGQEVILRCVPISNHLYFYWYRQILGQKVEFLVSFYNNEISEKSEIFDDQFSVERPDGSNFTLKIRSTKLEDSAMYFCASSYRGAGELFFGEGSRLTVL.

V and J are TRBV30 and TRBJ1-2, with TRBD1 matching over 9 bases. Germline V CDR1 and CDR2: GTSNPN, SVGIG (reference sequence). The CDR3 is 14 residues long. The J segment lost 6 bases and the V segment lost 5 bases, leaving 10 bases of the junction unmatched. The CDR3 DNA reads TGTGCCTGGGAAGAGGACAGGGGTTTTCATGGCTACACCTTC. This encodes CAWEEDRGFHGYTF.